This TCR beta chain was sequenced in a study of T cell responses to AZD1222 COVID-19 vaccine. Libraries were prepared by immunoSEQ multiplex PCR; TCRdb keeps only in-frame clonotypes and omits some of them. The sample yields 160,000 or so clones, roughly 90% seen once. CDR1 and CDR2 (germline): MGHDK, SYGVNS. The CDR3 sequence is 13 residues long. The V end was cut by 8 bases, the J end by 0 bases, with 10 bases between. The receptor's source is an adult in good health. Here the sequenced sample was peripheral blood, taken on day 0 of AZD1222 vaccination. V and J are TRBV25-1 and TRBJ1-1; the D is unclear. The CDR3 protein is CASVGRMNTEAFF. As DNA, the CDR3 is TGTGCCAGCGTAGGACGTATGAACACTGAAGCTTTCTTT. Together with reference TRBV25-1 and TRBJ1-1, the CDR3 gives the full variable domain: EADIYQTPRYLVIGTGKKITLECSQTMGHDKMYWYQQDPGMELHLIHYSYGVNSTEKGDLSSESTVSRIRTEHFPLTLESARPSHTSQYLCASVGRMNTEAFFGQGTRLTVV.